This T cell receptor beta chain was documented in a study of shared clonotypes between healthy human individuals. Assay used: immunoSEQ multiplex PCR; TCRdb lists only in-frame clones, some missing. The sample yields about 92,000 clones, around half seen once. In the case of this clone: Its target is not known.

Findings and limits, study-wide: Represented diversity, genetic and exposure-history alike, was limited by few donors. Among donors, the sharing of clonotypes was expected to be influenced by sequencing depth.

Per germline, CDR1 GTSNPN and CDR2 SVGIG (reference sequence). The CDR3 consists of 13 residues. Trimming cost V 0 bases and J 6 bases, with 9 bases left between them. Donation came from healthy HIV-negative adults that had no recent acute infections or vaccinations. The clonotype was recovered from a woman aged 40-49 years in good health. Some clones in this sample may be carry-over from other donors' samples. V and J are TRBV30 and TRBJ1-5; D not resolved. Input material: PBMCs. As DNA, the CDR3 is TGTGCCTGGAGTGTTCGAGAGGGTCAGCCCCAGCATTTT. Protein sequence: CAWSVREGQPQHF.